This record concerns one T cell receptor (beta chain) sequence. As yet, its antigen is unknown. The data stem from a study of cytomegalovirus exposure and HLA in healthy donors. The study's findings and limits: There were several of the most significant clusters that appeared linked to common viral pathogens in a later analysis. The study listed 150 to 200 cytomegalovirus-associated TCR beta chains.

PCR used 60 Vbeta primers and 13 Jbeta primers. Sequencing was performed with immunoSEQ multiplex PCR; in TCRdb, only in-frame clones are kept and a portion is missing. Of around 200,000 clones in the sample, 55% to 65% were seen once. Per the germline V gene, CDR1 is LNHDA and CDR2 is SQIVND (reference sequence). Deletions cut 6 bases from V and 2 bases from J, with 8 bases between. CDR3 length equals 14 residues. The TCR comes from a man between 35 and 55 years old in good health and CMV-seronegative. This chain connects TRBV19 to TRBJ2-6; TRBD1 is a possible D gene (5 bases). Input material: PBMCs. CDR3 sequence: CASRQVPGANVLTF. Here the CDR3 DNA reads TGTGCCAGTAGACAGGTTCCTGGGGCCAACGTCCTGACTTTC. Filled out from reference TRBV19 and TRBJ2-6, the complete variable domain reads DGGITQSPKYLFRKEGQNVTLSCEQNLNHDAMYWYRQDPGQGLRLIYYSQIVNDFQKGDIAEGYSVSREKKESFPLTVTSAQKNPTAFYLCASRQVPGANVLTFGAGSRLTVL.